In its sample, the clone carrying this TCR beta chain was seen a few times. This entry is derived from a study of T-cell reconstitution after alpha-beta-depleted transplantation in children. This CDR3 region has 13 residues. Between the trimmed V and J ends, which lost 2 bases and 7 bases, there was a span of 12 bases. Germline V CDR1 and CDR2: DFQATT, SNEGSKA (reference sequence). This sample's TCRbeta library carried unique molecular identifier barcodes. TCRdb redid the calling of the PCR reads with MiXCR, one entry per CDR3 protein. The sample lists about 500,000 distinct CDR3 sequences; less than 35% were seen once.

This TCR derives from a human donor who donated a stem cell graft to a child with aplastic anemia. Material: PBMCs from the stem cell graft donor, obtained from the stem cell graft. J is TRBJ2-1 and V is TRBV20-1; D might be TRBD2 (5 bases). The DNA for the CDR3 is TGCAGTGCTAGAAATCCTAGGGAGAATGAGCAGTTCTTC. Translation gives CSARNPRENEQFF.